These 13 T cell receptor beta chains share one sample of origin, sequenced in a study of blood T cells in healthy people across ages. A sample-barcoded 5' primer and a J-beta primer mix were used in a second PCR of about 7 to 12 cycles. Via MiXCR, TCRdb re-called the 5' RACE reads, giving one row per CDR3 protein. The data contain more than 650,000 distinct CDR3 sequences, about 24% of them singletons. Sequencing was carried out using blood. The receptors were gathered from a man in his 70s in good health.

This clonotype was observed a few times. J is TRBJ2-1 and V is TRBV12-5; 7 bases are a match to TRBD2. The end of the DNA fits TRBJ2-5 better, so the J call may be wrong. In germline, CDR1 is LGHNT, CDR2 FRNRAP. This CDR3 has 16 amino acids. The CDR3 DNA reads TGTGCTAGTGGTTTGGCACCGACTAGCAGCCAAGAGACCCAGTACTTC. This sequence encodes CASGLAPTSSQETQYF.

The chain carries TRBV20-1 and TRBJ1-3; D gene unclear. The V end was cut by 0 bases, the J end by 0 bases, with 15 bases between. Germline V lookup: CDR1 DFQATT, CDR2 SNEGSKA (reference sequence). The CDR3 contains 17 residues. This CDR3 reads CSARDRRVVGSGNTIYF. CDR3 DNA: TGCAGTGCTAGAGATCGTAGGGTGGTTGGCTCTGGAAACACCATATATTTT.

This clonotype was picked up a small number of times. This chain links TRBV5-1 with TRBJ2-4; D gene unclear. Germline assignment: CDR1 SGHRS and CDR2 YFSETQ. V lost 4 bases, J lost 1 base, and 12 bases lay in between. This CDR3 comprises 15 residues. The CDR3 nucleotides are TGCGCCAGCAGCGACCCGATCGTTGCCAAAAACATTCAGTACTTC. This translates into CASSDPIVAKNIQYF.

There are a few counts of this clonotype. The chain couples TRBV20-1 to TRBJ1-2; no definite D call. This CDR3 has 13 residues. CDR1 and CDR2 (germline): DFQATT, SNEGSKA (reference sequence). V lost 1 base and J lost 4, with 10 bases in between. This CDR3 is CSARAPGLYGYTF. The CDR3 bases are TGCAGTGCTAGAGCCCCGGGTCTCTATGGCTACACCTTC.

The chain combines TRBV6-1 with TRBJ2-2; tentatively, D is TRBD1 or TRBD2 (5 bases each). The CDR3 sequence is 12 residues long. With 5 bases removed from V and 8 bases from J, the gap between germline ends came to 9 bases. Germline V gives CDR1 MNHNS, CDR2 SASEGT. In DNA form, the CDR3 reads TGTGCCAGCAGTCGGGGCCTGGGGGAGCTGTTTTTT. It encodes CASSRGLGELFF.

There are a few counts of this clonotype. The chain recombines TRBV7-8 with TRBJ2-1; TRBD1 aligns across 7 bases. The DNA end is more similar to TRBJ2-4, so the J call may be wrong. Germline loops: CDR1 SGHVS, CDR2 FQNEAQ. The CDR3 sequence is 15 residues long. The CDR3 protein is CASSLGRTGVPGQYF. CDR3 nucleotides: TGTGCCAGCAGCTTAGGGAGGACAGGCGTTCCGGGTCAGTACTTC.

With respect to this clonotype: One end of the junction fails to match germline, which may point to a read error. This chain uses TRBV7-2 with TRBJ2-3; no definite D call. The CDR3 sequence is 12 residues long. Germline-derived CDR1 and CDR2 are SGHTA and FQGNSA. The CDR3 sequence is CVSSLERNTQYF. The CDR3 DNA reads TGTGTCAGCAGCTTAGAGAGAAATACGCAGTATTTT.

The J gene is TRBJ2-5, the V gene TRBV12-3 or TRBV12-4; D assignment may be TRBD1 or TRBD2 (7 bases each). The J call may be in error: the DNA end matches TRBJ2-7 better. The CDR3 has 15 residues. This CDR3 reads CASSPRGGPTYEQYF. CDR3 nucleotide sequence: TGTGCCAGCAGTCCCAGGGGGGGCCCTACCTACGAGCAGTACTTC.

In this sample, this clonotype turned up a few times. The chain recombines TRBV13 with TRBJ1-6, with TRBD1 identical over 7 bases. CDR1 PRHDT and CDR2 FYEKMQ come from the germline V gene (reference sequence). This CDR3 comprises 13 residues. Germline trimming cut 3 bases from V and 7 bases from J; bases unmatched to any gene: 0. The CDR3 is CASSLGQNSPLHF. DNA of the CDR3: TGTGCCAGCAGCTTGGGACAGAATTCACCCCTCCACTTT.

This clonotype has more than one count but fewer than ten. CDR3 sequence: CSAEQGANQPQHF. DNA for the CDR3: TGCAGTGCAGAACAGGGGGCAAATCAGCCCCAGCATTTT. The chain recombines TRBV20-1 with TRBJ1-5; TRBD1 matches 9 bases. The trim removed 6 bases at V and 4 bases at J, leaving 4 bases unmatched. The CDR3 consists of 13 residues. CDR1 and CDR2 from the germline V gene are DFQATT and SNEGSKA (reference sequence).

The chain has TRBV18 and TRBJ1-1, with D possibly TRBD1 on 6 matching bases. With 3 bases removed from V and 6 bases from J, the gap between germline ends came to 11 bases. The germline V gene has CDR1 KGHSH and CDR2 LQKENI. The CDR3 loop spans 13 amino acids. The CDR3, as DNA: TGTGCCAGCTCACCTCGGGAGGGGGCTGAAGCTTTCTTT. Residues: CASSPREGAEAFF.

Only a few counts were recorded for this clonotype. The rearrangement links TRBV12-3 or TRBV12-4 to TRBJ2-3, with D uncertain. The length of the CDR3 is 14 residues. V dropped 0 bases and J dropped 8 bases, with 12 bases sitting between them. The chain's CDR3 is CASSLANVFGTQYF. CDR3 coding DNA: TGTGCCAGCAGTTTAGCTAACGTTTTCGGTACGCAGTATTTT.

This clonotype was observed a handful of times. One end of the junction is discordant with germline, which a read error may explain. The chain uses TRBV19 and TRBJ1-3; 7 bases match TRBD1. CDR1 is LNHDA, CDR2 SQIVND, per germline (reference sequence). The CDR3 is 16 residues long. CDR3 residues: CANSRPGQSSGNTIYF. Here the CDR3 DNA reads TGTGCCAATAGTCGACCGGGACAGAGCTCTGGAAACACCATATATTTT.